Presented here are 14 T cell receptor beta chains from one specimen sequenced in a study of CD8+CD57+ T cells in acquired aplastic anemia. TCR beta VDJ and CDR3 profiling used genomic DNA as template. MiXCR, run by TCRdb on the reads, gives a single entry per CDR3 protein. This table holds a few hundred thousand distinct CDR3 sequences, roughly a third found once. Before being chosen for sequencing, patients had shown CD8+CD57+ cell expansion by flow cytometry. The sequenced sample was sorted CD4+, CD8+, or CD8+CD57+ T cells (not recorded which) from PBMCs. These receptors came from a human donor with aplastic anemia.

The rearrangement links TRBV10-2 to TRBJ2-7; D may be TRBD1 (7 bases). Per germline, CDR1 WSHSY and CDR2 SAAADI. V gave up 4 bases and J gave up 0 bases, with 10 bases separating them. This CDR3 comprises 14 residues. The chain's CDR3 is CASSVRDSSYEQYF. As DNA, the CDR3 is TGCGCCAGCAGTGTGCGGGACAGCTCCTACGAGCAGTACTTC.

This clonotype was seen a few times. V and J are TRBV7-2 and TRBJ1-6, with D possibly TRBD1 on 6 matching bases. Trimming shortened V by 6 bases and J by 10 bases, and 19 bases separated the two germline ends. CDR3 length: 15 residues. Germline CDR1 reads SGHTA; CDR2 reads FQGNSA. CDR3: CASSLNRVVGSPLHF. The CDR3 nucleotides read TGTGCCAGCAGTTTAAACAGGGTGGTGGGCTCACCCCTCCACTTT.

The rearrangement links TRBV10-2 to TRBJ2-5, with TRBD2 matching 14 bases. CDR1 is WSHSY and CDR2 is SAAADI in the germline V gene. This CDR3 has 16 amino acids. Trimming cost V 0 bases and J 5 bases; bases outside gene matches: 2. Here the CDR3 reads CASSESWTSGRETQYF. The CDR3 coding sequence is TGCGCCAGCAGTGAGTCGTGGACTAGCGGGAGGGAGACCCAGTACTTC.

The rearrangement joins TRBV12-3 or TRBV12-4 to TRBJ1-6; possible D gene TRBD1, 5 bases. Trimming removed 5 bases at V and 7 bases at J, with 15 bases between. CDR3 length: 15 residues. In DNA form, the CDR3 reads TGTGCCAGCAGTGGGGACGGCGGGTTGAATTCACCCCTCCACTTT. This codes for CASSGDGGLNSPLHF.

This chain connects TRBV20-1 to TRBJ2-7; a possible D gene is TRBD1 (5 bases). Germline V gene data show CDR1 as DFQATT and CDR2 as SNEGSKA (reference sequence). This CDR3 spans 14 amino acids. Trimming cost V 1 base and J 6 bases, with 16 bases left between them. The CDR3 nucleotides are TGCAGTGCTAGAGGTAAACAGGTACAGGTCGAGCAGTACTTC. Its protein is CSARGKQVQVEQYF.

This clonotype has ten or more counts. The chain couples TRBV10-3 to TRBJ1-6; D gene ambiguous. The CDR3 covers 13 residues. V was cut by 7 bases and J by 7 bases, with 11 bases left in between. Germline-derived CDR1 and CDR2 are ENHRY and SYGVKD. CDR3 in amino acids: CAIMEGLNSPLHF. CDR3 nucleotides: TGTGCCATCATGGAGGGTTTAAATTCACCCCTCCACTTT.

This clonotype has a count of ten or more. V usage is TRBV19 and J usage is TRBJ2-5, with D perhaps matching TRBD1 (5 bases). The CDR3 contains 15 residues. The V end was cut by 1 base, the J end by 2 bases, with 11 bases between. Germline assignment: CDR1 LNHDA and CDR2 SQIVND (reference sequence). CDR3 sequence (DNA): TGTGCCAGTAGTATAGTGGGGCAGCTACAAGAGACCCAGTACTTC. It codes for CASSIVGQLQETQYF.

The chain joins TRBV30 to TRBJ1-2; 9 bases are shared with TRBD1. Germline V gene data show CDR1 as GTSNPN and CDR2 as SVGIG (reference sequence). This CDR3 spans 12 amino acids. J was trimmed by 10 bases and V by 4 bases; bases with no gene match: 7. The CDR3 region is CAWNRDRANYTF. CDR3 in DNA: TGTGCCTGGAACCGGGACAGGGCAAACTACACCTTC.

This clonotype was picked up many times. The chain is built from TRBV19 and TRBJ2-2, with D tentatively TRBD1 (6 bases). The germline V and J ends were trimmed by 4 bases and 6 bases, with 15 bases remaining between them. The CDR3 totals 15 residues. Germline CDR1 reads LNHDA; CDR2 reads SQIVND (reference sequence). Here the CDR3 DNA reads TGTGCCAGTAGTAGAGACAGGATATTTGCCGGGGAGCTGTTTTTT. It yields the protein CASSRDRIFAGELFF.

This clonotype was seen only a few times. The chain recombines TRBV9 with TRBJ2-1; TRBD1 or TRBD2 may be the D gene (5 bases each). V gave up 3 bases and J gave up 0 bases, with 16 bases separating them. The CDR3 totals 17 residues. Germline CDR1 and CDR2: SGDLS and YYNGEE. CDR3 amino acids: CASSARDPASSYNEQFF. In nucleotides, the CDR3 is TGTGCCAGCAGCGCCCGGGACCCTGCAAGCTCCTACAATGAGCAGTTCTTC.

V is TRBV11-3 and J is TRBJ2-7, with TRBD1 matching 8 bases. Germline CDR1 and CDR2: SGHNT and YENEEA. This CDR3 region has 14 residues. V lost 5 bases and J lost 2; bases outside the gene matches: 5. CDR3 in DNA: TGTGCCAGCAGCCGTCAGGGGGCCCCCTACGAGCAGTACTTC. It yields the protein CASSRQGAPYEQYF.

This clonotype was found many times. The chain uses TRBV7-9 and TRBJ2-7, with 8 bases aligning to TRBD2. There are 15 residues in the CDR3. V shed 4 bases, J shed 0 bases, and the junction held 5 bases outside the gene matches. Per germline, CDR1 SEHNR and CDR2 FQNEAQ (reference sequence). In DNA form, the CDR3 reads TGTGCCAGCAGCTCGGGACTAGAGAGCTCCTACGAGCAGTACTTC. This translates into CASSSGLESSYEQYF. The full variable domain, with the rest looked up from reference TRBV7-9 and TRBJ2-7, is DTGVSQNPRHKITKRGQNVTFRCDPISEHNRLYWYRQTLGQGPEFLTYFQNEAQLEKSRLLSDRFSAERPKGSFSTLEIQRTEQGDSAMYLCASSSGLESSYEQYFGPGTRLTVT.

This sequence joins TRBV7-3 and TRBJ2-1; 7 positions match TRBD2. The CDR3 runs 15 residues. Trimming cost V 6 bases and J 7 bases; bases outside gene matches: 12. CDR1 SGHTA and CDR2 FQGTGA come from the germline V gene. The CDR3 loop reads CASRSLAANTNEQFF. CDR3 nucleotide sequence: TGTGCCAGCAGGTCGCTAGCGGCAAATACAAATGAGCAGTTCTTC.

This clonotype was recorded once. This sequence joins TRBV7-9 and TRBJ2-2; no reliable D call. V lost 5 bases to trimming and J lost 4 bases, with 5 bases between them. This CDR3 comprises 12 residues. Germline V gives CDR1 SEHNR, CDR2 FQNEAQ (reference sequence). For the CDR3, the DNA is TGTGCCAGCAGCCACTTCACCGGGGAGCTGTTTTTT. Its translation is CASSHFTGELFF.